The 9 T cell receptor beta chains presented below share a single source sample, sequenced in a study of T-cell reconstitution after alpha-beta-depleted transplantation in children. Preparation of the TCRbeta library was carried out with unique molecular identifiers. MiXCR, applied by TCRdb to the PCR reads, yields one record per CDR3 protein. The profile shows 250,000 to 350,000 distinct CDR3 sequences, roughly 25% of them singletons. Sequenced material: PBMCs, mostly from graft donor cells, taken 180 days after TCRalphabeta/CD19-depleted stem cell transplant. These receptor sequences come from a male patient under 18 who had a stem cell transplant for acute lymphoblastic leukemia, so the T cells may come from the graft donor.

The chain carries TRBV25-1 and TRBJ1-1; D gene uncertain. The CDR3 is 14 residues long. Germline CDR1 MGHDK, CDR2 SYGVNS. Trimming removed 6 bases at V and 1 base at J, with 12 bases between. The CDR3 DNA sequence: TGTGCCAGCAGCGACCATTATCGGAACACTGAAGCTTTCTTT. Protein sequence: CASSDHYRNTEAFF.

This clonotype appeared a few times. The chain links TRBV12-3 or TRBV12-4 to TRBJ2-3, with 10 bases matching TRBD2. The CDR3 spans 16 residues. Trimming cost V 0 bases and J 6 bases; bases outside gene matches: 6. In DNA form, the CDR3 reads TGTGCCAGCAGTTTAGCTGCAGCGGGAGGGCCGGATACGCAGTATTTT. This translates into CASSLAAAGGPDTQYF.

This clonotype has a handful of counts. The rearrangement joins TRBV9 to TRBJ2-1, with D uncertain. V was clipped by 3 bases and J by 4 bases, with 8 bases between them. The germline gives CDR1 SGDLS, CDR2 YYNGEE. The CDR3 is 13 residues long. CDR3 coding DNA: TGTGCCAGCAGCGCCTGGGATTACAATGAGCAGTTCTTC. Protein sequence: CASSAWDYNEQFF. Full variable domain (outside the CDR3, taken from reference TRBV9 and TRBJ2-1): DSGVTQTPKHLITATGQRVTLRCSPRSGDLSVYWYQQSLDQGLQFLIQYYNGEERAKGNILERFSAQQFPDLHSELNLSSLELGDSALYFCASSAWDYNEQFFGPGTRLTVL.

The chain links TRBV2 to TRBJ2-2, with no clear D. Trimming shortened V by 5 bases and J by 3 bases, and 7 bases separated the two germline ends. This CDR3 comprises 13 residues. Germline lookup yields CDR1 SNHLY and CDR2 FYNNEI. This CDR3 reads CASSLVHTGELFF. CDR3 in DNA: TGTGCCAGCAGTCTAGTACACACCGGGGAGCTGTTTTTT.

This clonotype occurred a few times. The chain is built from TRBV9 and TRBJ2-4; TRBD2 matches 11 bases. Germline CDR1 reads SGDLS; CDR2 reads YYNGEE. There are 15 residues in the CDR3. V lost 4 bases, J lost 5 bases, and 5 bases stayed unmatched. The CDR3 sequence: CASSSTSGTENIQYF. CDR3 sequence (DNA): TGTGCCAGCAGCTCGACTAGCGGGACTGAAAACATTCAGTACTTC.

The gene calls are TRBV29-1 and TRBJ2-3; a weak D match, TRBD1 (6 bases). Germline lookup yields CDR1 SQVTM and CDR2 ANQGSEA. The ends were cut back, 4 bases at V and 2 bases at J, with 10 bases in the middle. The CDR3 totals 13 residues. The DNA for the CDR3 is TGCAGCGTTGGATGGACAGCCACAGATACGCAGTATTTT. Encoded protein: CSVGWTATDTQYF.

V and J are TRBV5-1 and TRBJ2-7, with D tentatively TRBD1 or TRBD2 (5 bases each). The germline gives CDR1 SGHRS, CDR2 YFSETQ. The CDR3 has 14 amino acids. The V end was cut by 2 bases, the J end by 1 base, with 10 bases between. The CDR3 sequence is CASSFRGPSYEQYF. DNA of the CDR3: TGCGCCAGCAGCTTCCGGGGCCCATCCTACGAGCAGTACTTC.

The sample holds a few counts of this clonotype. The chain uses TRBV6-4 and TRBJ2-1; 8 bases are a match to TRBD2. V was pared by 6 bases and J by 5 bases, with 9 bases of the junction left unmatched. The CDR3 is made up of 15 amino acids. Per the germline V gene, CDR1 is MRHNA and CDR2 is SNTAGT. The CDR3 nucleotides are TGTGCCAGCAGCGAAAGCGGGAGCCCCAACAATGAGCAGTTCTTC. As protein: CASSESGSPNNEQFF.

This clonotype was found a few times. The J gene is TRBJ1-3, the V gene TRBV29-1; D remains unclear. This CDR3 has 14 residues. The V end was cut by 2 bases, the J end by 0 bases, with 8 bases between. The germline V gene has CDR1 SQVTM and CDR2 ANQGSEA. The CDR3, as DNA: TGCAGCGTTGAATCGGGTCTCTCTGGAAACACCATATATTTT. This encodes CSVESGLSGNTIYF.